This TCR beta chain emerged from a study of T cell changes during pregnancy in multiple sclerosis. Some clones are missing from TCRdb's copy, which holds only in-frame ones; the method was immunoSEQ multiplex PCR. This sample has 35,000 to 55,000 clones, with 90% to 95% found just once. Trimming pared 3 bases from V and 2 bases from J, leaving 13 bases between. The CDR3 contains 15 residues. The germline CDR1 and CDR2 sequences are SEHNR and FQNEAQ (reference sequence). Sequenced here: CD8+ T cells from peripheral blood mononuclear cells, sampled after pregnancy. The TCR was taken from a female donor with multiple sclerosis, enrolled in a pregnancy study. The chain is built from TRBV7-9 and TRBJ2-5, with D possibly being TRBD2 (6 bases). The DNA of the CDR3 is TGTGCCAGCAGCTTCCGGTCGGGAGAACAAGAGACCCAGTACTTC. Protein product: CASSFRSGEQETQYF.